The 18 T cell receptor beta chains in this list originate from one sample, sequenced in a study of CD8 T cells in ankylosing spondylitis. General study points: A motif of eight or nine highly homologous TCR beta variants was seen as apparently characteristic of ankylosing spondylitis blood.

The antigens of these receptors remain unknown. TCRdb reprocessed the 5' RACE reads via MiXCR and lists one record per CDR3 protein. The sample has a few hundred thousand distinct CDR3 sequences; approximately 20% are singletons. The sequenced material came from blood, either unsorted or a sorted T cell fraction (not recorded which). Receptors originate from a male donor with ankylosing spondylitis.

In DNA, the CDR3 is TGTGCCAGCAGCCCCTGGCTAGCGGCTTCCTACGAGCAGTACTTC. It yields the protein CASSPWLAASYEQYF. The chain couples TRBV7-2 to TRBJ2-7; 7 bases map to TRBD2. Germline V lookup: CDR1 SGHTA, CDR2 FQGNSA. With 5 bases clipped from V and 1 base from J, the junction kept 8 bases outside the gene matches. CDR3 length: 15 amino acids. The whole variable domain, remainder taken from reference TRBV7-2 and TRBJ2-7, is GAGVSQSPSNKVTEKGKDVELRCDPISGHTALYWYRQSLGQGLEFLIYFQGNSAPDKSGLPSDRFSAERTGGSVSTLTIQRTQQEDSAVYLCASSPWLAASYEQYFGPGTRLTVT.

This chain links TRBV20-1 with TRBJ2-5; a possible D gene is TRBD2 (5 bases). The CDR3 is 14 amino acids. Trimming removed 6 bases at V and 2 bases at J, with 16 bases between. Germline CDR1 and CDR2: DFQATT and SNEGSKA (reference sequence). The CDR3 DNA reads as TGCAGTGCCACCGGACTCGTACCACAAGAGACCCAGTACTTC. It codes for CSATGLVPQETQYF.

The gene calls are TRBV4-1 and TRBJ2-1; D is undetermined. V lost 0 bases, J lost 15 bases, and 15 bases lay in between. The CDR3 has 13 residues. Germline V gene sequence: CDR1 MGHRA, CDR2 YSYEKL. The CDR3 sequence is CASSQDFARVRFF. The CDR3 DNA reads as TGCGCCAGCAGCCAAGATTTCGCCCGAGTGCGGTTCTTC.

This clonotype occurred a few times. The chain has TRBV28 and TRBJ2-7; 13 bases map to TRBD2. The V segment lost 5 bases and the J segment 6 bases; nucleotides outside the gene matches: 7. Germline-derived CDR1 and CDR2 are MDHEN and SYDVKM. The CDR3 consists of 15 residues. The CDR3 DNA is TGTGCCAGCAGTCCGCTACTAGCGGGAGGGCCCGAGCAGTACTTC. It codes for CASSPLLAGGPEQYF.

In its sample, this clonotype was seen many times. The V gene is TRBV5-1, the J gene TRBJ1-6, with a weak D call TRBD1 (5 bases). V lost 1 base to trimming and J lost 10 bases, with 6 bases between them. The CDR3 is 12 residues long. The germline V gene has CDR1 SGHRS and CDR2 YFSETQ. The CDR3 DNA follows: TGCGCCAGCAGCTTGCGGGACTCACCCCTCCACTTT. Its protein product is CASSLRDSPLHF.

The V and J genes are TRBV12-3 or TRBV12-4 and TRBJ2-3; D is uncertain. The CDR3 is 14 amino acids. Trimming took 1 base from V and 0 from J, leaving 5 bases between them. CDR3 in DNA: TGTGCCAGCAGTTTAGGGTATAGCACAGATACGCAGTATTTT. Protein: CASSLGYSTDTQYF.

V and J are TRBV4-3 and TRBJ1-2; 9 bases fit TRBD1. The germline V gene has CDR1 LGHNA and CDR2 YSLEER. The length of the CDR3 is 16 residues. V dropped 3 bases and J dropped 0; count of bases not matched to a gene: 5. This CDR3 is CASSQGDRAANYGYTF. The CDR3 DNA follows: TGCGCCAGCAGCCAGGGGGACAGGGCAGCTAACTATGGCTACACCTTC.

The chain uses TRBV20-1 and TRBJ2-3, with TRBD2 matching 16 bases. Per germline, CDR1 DFQATT and CDR2 SNEGSKA (reference sequence). CDR3 size: 13 residues. Trimming removed 7 bases from V and 8 bases from J; junction bases left unmatched: 3. As DNA, the CDR3 is TGCAGTGAGGGACTAGCGGGAGGGCCTACGCAGTATTTT. Translation gives CSEGLAGGPTQYF.

For this clonotype: One end of the junction does not line up with germline, which may come from a read error. DNA of the CDR3: TGTGCCAGTAGTATAGATCCGGGACAGGGGAGCTACGAGCTGTACTTC. Translation: CASSIDPGQGSYELYF. The chain combines TRBV19 with TRBJ2-7; 10 positions agree with TRBD1. This CDR3 has 16 residues. The V gene's germline CDR1 is LNHDA and CDR2 SQIVND (reference sequence). Full variable domain (remainder filled in from reference TRBV19 and TRBJ2-7): DGGITQSPKYLFRKEGQNVTLSCEQNLNHDAMYWYRQDPGQGLRLIYYSQIVNDFQKGDIAEGYSVSREKKESFPLTVTSAQKNPTAFYLCASSIDPGQGSYELYFGPGTRLTVT.

This clonotype was counted at least ten times. The CDR3 DNA follows: TGTGCCAGCTCACCACCGGGGGGATCCACCTACGAGCAGTACTTC. It codes for CASSPPGGSTYEQYF. V and J are TRBV18 and TRBJ2-7, with D maybe TRBD2 (6 bases). CDR1 is KGHSH, CDR2 LQKENI, per germline. Trimming stripped 0 bases from V and 2 bases from J, with 11 bases between. The CDR3 is made up of 15 amino acids.

Comment on this clonotype: A read error may explain this, as a much larger clone is one base away. The DNA for the CDR3 is TGCAGTGCTAGAGATCTCAGGGGGACTAAAGCTTTCTTT. The encoded protein is CSARDLRGTKAFF. The chain has TRBV20-1 and TRBJ1-1; TRBD1 aligns across 7 bases. Germline V lookup: CDR1 DFQATT, CDR2 SNEGSKA (reference sequence). V dropped 0 bases and J dropped 9; count of bases not matched to a gene: 7. This CDR3 comprises 13 residues.

This CDR3 is CASSSPEANTGELFF. DNA for the CDR3: TGTGCCAGCAGCTCCCCCGAGGCGAACACCGGGGAGCTGTTTTTT. This chain uses TRBV7-9 with TRBJ2-2; D is unclear. CDR1 and CDR2 from the germline V gene are SEHNR and FQNEAQ (reference sequence). V gave up 4 bases and J gave up 0 bases, with 9 bases separating them. CDR3 length: 15 residues.

V usage is TRBV29-1 and J usage is TRBJ1-1, with TRBD1 as a possible D gene (5 bases). Germline V gene sequence: CDR1 SQVTM, CDR2 ANQGSEA. This CDR3 is 13 amino acids long. The V gene lost 7 bases and the J gene lost 11 bases, with 23 bases spanning the gap. The CDR3 is CSARDGETRGAFF. Written as DNA, the CDR3 is TGCAGCGCCCGGGACGGGGAGACCAGAGGGGCTTTCTTT.

J is TRBJ1-3 and V is TRBV5-1, with D hard to call. Trimming left V 3 bases short and J 0 bases short, with 7 bases between. The CDR3 has 14 residues. Germline V gene data show CDR1 as SGHRS and CDR2 as YFSETQ. The DNA for the CDR3 is TGCGCCAGCAGCTACCAGAGCTCTGGAAACACCATATATTTT. This encodes CASSYQSSGNTIYF.

CDR3 sequence reads: CATMGEIAKNIQYF. CDR3 DNA sequence: TGTGCCACAATGGGGGAAATAGCCAAAAACATTCAGTACTTC. The chain uses TRBV10-3 and TRBJ2-4; D is perhaps TRBD1 or TRBD2 (5 bases each). This CDR3 has 14 residues. V lost 10 bases and J 0 bases, leaving 13 bases between the germline ends. CDR1 is ENHRY and CDR2 is SYGVKD in the germline V gene.

The chain couples TRBV2 to TRBJ1-2; D is uncertain. V lost 3 bases and J lost 2, with 7 bases in between. The CDR3 is made up of 13 amino acids. Germline V gives CDR1 SNHLY, CDR2 FYNNEI. CDR3 nucleotides: TGTGCCAGCAGTGACCAACCAAACTATGGCTACACCTTC. Translating it yields CASSDQPNYGYTF.

V usage is TRBV5-1 and J usage is TRBJ2-3; TRBD1 matches at 7 bases. The junction had 8 bases not matched to a gene; V was cut back by 4 bases and J by 6 bases. The CDR3 is 14 residues long. Germline V CDR1 and CDR2: SGHRS, YFSETQ. The CDR3 nucleotides are TGCGCCAGCAGCACCGGACAGGTTATTGATACGCAGTATTTT. Protein: CASSTGQVIDTQYF.

The rearrangement links TRBV5-1 to TRBJ2-3, with 11 positions matching TRBD2. The CDR3 loop spans 16 amino acids. From germline, CDR1 is SGHRS and CDR2 YFSETQ. The ends lost 0 bases at V and 5 bases at J; junction bases unmatched: 5. Here the CDR3 reads CASSLVLAGDRDTQYF. CDR3 sequence (DNA): TGCGCCAGCAGCTTGGTACTAGCGGGAGATCGAGATACGCAGTATTTT. Based on the CDR3 plus reference TRBV5-1 and TRBJ2-3, the full variable domain is KAGVTQTPRYLIKTRGQQVTLSCSPISGHRSVSWYQQTPGQGLQFLFEYFSETQRNKGNFPGRFSGRQFSNSRSEMNVSTLELGDSALYLCASSLVLAGDRDTQYFGPGTRLTVL.